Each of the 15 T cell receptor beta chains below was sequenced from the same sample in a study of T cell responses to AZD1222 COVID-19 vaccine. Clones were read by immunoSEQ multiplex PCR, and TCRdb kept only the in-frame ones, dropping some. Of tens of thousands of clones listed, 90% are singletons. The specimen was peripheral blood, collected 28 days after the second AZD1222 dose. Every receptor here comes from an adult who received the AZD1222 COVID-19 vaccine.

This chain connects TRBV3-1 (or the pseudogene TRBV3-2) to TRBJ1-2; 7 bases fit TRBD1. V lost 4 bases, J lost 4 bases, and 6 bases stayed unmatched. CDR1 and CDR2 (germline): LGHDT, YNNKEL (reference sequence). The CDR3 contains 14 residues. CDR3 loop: CASSRSGQSYGYTF. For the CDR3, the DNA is TGTGCCAGCAGCCGTTCGGGACAGTCCTATGGCTACACCTTC.

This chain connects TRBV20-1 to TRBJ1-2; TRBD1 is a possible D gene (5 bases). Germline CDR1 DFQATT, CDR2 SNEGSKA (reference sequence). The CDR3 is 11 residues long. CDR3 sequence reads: CSGKGDYGYTF. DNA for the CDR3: TGCAGCGGAAAAGGGGACTATGGCTACACCTTC.

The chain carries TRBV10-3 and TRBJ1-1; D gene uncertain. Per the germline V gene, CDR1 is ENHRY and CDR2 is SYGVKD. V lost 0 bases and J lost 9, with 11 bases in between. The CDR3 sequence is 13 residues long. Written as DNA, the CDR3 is TGTGCCATCAGTGAGTCGCCGGAGGTGAAAGCTTTCTTT. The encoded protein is CAISESPEVKAFF.

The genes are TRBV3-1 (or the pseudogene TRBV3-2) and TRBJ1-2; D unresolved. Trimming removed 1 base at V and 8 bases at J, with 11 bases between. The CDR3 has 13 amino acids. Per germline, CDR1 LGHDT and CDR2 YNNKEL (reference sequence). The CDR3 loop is CASSQVSEGGYTF. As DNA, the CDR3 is TGTGCCAGCAGCCAAGTGAGTGAAGGAGGCTACACCTTC.

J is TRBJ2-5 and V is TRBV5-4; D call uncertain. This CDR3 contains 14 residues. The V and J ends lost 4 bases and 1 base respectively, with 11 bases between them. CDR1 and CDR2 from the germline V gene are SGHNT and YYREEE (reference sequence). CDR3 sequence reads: CASSVYGIQETQYF. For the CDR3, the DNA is TGTGCCAGCAGCGTATACGGAATCCAAGAGACCCAGTACTTC.

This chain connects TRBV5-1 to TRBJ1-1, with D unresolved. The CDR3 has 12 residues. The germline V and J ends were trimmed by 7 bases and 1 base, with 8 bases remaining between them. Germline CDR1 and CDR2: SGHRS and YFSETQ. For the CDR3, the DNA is TGCGCCAGCGGTAGAGAGAACACTGAAGCTTTCTTT. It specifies CASGRENTEAFF.

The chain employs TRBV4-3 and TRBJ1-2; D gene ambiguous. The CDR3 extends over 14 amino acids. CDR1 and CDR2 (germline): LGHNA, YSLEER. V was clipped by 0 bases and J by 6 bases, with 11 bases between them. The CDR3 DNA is TGCGCCAGCAGCCAAGATCTTCGCGGGGATGGCTACACCTTC. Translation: CASSQDLRGDGYTF.

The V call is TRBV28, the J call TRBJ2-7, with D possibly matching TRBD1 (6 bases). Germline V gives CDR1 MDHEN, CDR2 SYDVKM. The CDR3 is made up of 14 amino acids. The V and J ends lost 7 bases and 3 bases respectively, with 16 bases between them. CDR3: CASTVQGSSYEQYF. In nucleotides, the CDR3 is TGTGCCAGCACTGTGCAGGGGTCGAGCTACGAGCAGTACTTC.

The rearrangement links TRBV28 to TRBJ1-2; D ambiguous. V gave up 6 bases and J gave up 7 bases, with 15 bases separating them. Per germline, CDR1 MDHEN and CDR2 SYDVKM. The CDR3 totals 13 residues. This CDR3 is CASSVLPLPGYTF. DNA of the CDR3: TGTGCCAGCAGCGTTTTGCCGCTCCCTGGCTACACCTTC.

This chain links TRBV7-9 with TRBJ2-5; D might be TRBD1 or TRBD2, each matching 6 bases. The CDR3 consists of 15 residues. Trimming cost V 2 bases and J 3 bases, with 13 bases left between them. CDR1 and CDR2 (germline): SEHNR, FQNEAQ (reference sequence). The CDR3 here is CASSLRRGIEETQYF. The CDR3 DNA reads TGTGCCAGCAGCTTACGGAGGGGGATAGAAGAGACCCAGTACTTC.

CDR3: CASSRLGQVPYGYTF. As DNA, the CDR3 is TGTGCCAGTAGTAGACTTGGACAGGTCCCCTATGGCTACACCTTC. The chain uses TRBV19 and TRBJ1-2, with TRBD1 identical over 7 bases. The germline V gene encodes CDR1 LNHDA and CDR2 SQIVND (reference sequence). Unmatched junction bases numbered 9, after V lost 4 bases and J lost 4 bases. The length of the CDR3 is 15 residues.

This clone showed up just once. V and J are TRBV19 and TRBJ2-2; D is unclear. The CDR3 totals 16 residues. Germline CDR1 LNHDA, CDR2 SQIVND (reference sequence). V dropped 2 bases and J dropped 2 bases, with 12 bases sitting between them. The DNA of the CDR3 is TGTGCCAGTAGTATACCGGGCAGTCTTAACACCGGGGAGCTGTTTTTT. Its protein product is CASSIPGSLNTGELFF.

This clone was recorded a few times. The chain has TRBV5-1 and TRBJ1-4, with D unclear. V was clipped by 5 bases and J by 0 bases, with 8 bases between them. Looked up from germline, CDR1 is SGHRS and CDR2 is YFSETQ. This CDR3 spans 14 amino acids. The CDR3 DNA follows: TGCGCCAGCAGGGAACTTGCAACTAATGAAAAACTGTTTTTT. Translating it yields CASRELATNEKLFF. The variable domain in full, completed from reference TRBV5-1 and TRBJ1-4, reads KAGVTQTPRYLIKTRGQQVTLSCSPISGHRSVSWYQQTPGQGLQFLFEYFSETQRNKGNFPGRFSGRQFSNSRSEMNVSTLELGDSALYLCASRELATNEKLFFGSGTQLSVL.

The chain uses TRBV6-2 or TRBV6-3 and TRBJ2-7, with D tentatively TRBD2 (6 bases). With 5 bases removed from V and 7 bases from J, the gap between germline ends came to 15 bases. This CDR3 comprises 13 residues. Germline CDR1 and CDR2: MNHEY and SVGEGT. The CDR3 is CASSISSGVEQYF. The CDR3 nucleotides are TGTGCCAGCAGTATCTCGTCGGGGGTGGAGCAGTACTTC.

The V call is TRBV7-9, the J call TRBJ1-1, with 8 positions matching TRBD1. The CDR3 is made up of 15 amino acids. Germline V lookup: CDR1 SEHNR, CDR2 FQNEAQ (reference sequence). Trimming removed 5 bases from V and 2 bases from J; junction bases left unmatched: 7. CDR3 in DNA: TGTGCCAGCAGCCCAATGGGACAGGCCAACACTGAAGCTTTCTTT. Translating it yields CASSPMGQANTEAFF.